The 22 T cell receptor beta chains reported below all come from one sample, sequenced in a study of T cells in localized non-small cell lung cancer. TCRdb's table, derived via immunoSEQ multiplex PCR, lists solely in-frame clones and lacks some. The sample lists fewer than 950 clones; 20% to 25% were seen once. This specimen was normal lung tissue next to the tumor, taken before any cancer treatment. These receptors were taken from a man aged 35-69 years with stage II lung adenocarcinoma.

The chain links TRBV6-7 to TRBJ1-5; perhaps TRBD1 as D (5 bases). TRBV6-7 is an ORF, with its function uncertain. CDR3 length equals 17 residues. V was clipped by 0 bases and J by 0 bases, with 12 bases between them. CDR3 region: CASSYSRDLYSNQPQHF. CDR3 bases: TGTGCCAGCAGTTACTCCCGGGACCTTTATAGCAATCAGCCCCAGCATTTT.

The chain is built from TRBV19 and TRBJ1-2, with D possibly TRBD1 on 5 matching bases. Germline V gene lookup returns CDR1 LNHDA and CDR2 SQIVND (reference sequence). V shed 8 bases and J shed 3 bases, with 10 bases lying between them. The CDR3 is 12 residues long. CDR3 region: CASRGEDYGYTF. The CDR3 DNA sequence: TGTGCCAGTCGGGGCGAGGACTATGGCTACACCTTC.

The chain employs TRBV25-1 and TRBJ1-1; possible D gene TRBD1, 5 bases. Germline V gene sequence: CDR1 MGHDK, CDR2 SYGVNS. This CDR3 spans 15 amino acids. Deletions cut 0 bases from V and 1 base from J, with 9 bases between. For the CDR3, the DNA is TGTGCCAGCAGTGAATATAGACAGAGGAACACTGAAGCTTTCTTT. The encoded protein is CASSEYRQRNTEAFF.

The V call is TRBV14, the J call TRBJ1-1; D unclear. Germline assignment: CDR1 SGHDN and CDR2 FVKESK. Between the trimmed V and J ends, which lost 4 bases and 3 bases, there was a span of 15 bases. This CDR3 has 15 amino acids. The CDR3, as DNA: TGTGCCAGCAGCCGGGTCGGAGGAGCGGACACTGAAGCTTTCTTT. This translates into CASSRVGGADTEAFF.

This CDR3 is CASSNGRGNSPLHF. As DNA, the CDR3 is TGTGCCAGCAGCAACGGGAGGGGAAATTCACCCCTCCACTTT. J is TRBJ1-6 and V is TRBV6-8; perhaps TRBD1 as D (5 bases). This CDR3 contains 14 residues. V gave up 6 bases and J gave up 7 bases, with 13 bases separating them. Germline CDR1 MNHGY, CDR2 SAAAGT.

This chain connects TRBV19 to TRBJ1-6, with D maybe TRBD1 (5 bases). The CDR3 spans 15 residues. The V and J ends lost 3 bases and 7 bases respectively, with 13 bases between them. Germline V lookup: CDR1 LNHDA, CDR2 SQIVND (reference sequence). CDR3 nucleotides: TGTGCCAGTAGTATGCTGCCAGGGACCAATTCACCCCTCCACTTT. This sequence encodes CASSMLPGTNSPLHF. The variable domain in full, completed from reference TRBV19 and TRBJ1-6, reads DGGITQSPKYLFRKEGQNVTLSCEQNLNHDAMYWYRQDPGQGLRLIYYSQIVNDFQKGDIAEGYSVSREKKESFPLTVTSAQKNPTAFYLCASSMLPGTNSPLHFGNGTRLTVT.

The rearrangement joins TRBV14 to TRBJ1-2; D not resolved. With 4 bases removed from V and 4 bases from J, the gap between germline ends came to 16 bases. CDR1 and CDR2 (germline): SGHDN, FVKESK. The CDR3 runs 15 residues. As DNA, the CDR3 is TGTGCCAGCAGCCGCTTCGGGAGCCCAACCTATGGCTACACCTTC. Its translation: CASSRFGSPTYGYTF. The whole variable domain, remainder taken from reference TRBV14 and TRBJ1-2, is EAGVTQFPSHSVIEKGQTVTLRCDPISGHDNLYWYRRVMGKEIKFLLHFVKESKQDESGMPNNRFLAERTGGTYSTLKVQPAELEDSGVYFCASSRFGSPTYGYTFGSGTRLTVV.

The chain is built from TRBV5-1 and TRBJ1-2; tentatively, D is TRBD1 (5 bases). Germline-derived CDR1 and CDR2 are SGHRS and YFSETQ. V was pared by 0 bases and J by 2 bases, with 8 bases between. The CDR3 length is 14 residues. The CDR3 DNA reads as TGCGCCAGCAGCTTGGGGAGGGGCAACTATGGCTACACCTTC. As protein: CASSLGRGNYGYTF. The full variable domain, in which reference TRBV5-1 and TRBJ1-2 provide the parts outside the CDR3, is KAGVTQTPRYLIKTRGQQVTLSCSPISGHRSVSWYQQTPGQGLQFLFEYFSETQRNKGNFPGRFSGRQFSNSRSEMNVSTLELGDSALYLCASSLGRGNYGYTFGSGTRLTVV.

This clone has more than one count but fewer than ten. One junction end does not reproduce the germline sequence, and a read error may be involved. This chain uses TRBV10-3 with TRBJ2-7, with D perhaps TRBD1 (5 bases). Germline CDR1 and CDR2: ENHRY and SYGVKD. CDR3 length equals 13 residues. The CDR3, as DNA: TGTGTCATCAGTGAGGCAGGGTCGTACGAGCAGTACTTC. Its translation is CVISEAGSYEQYF.

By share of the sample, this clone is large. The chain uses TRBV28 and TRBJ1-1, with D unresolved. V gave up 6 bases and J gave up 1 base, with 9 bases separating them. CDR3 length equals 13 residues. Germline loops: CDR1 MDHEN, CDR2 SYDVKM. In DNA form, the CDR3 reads TGTGCCAGCAGCTCCGGCGGGAACACTGAAGCTTTCTTT. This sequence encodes CASSSGGNTEAFF. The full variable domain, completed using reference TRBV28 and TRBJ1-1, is DVKVTQSSRYLVKRTGEKVFLECVQDMDHENMFWYRQDPGLGLRLIYFSYDVKMKEKGDIPEGYSVSREKKERFSLILESASTNQTSMYLCASSSGGNTEAFFGQGTRLTVV.

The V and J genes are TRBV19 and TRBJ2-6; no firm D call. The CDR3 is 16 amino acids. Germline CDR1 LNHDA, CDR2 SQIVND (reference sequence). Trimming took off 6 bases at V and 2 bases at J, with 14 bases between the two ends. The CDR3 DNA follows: TGTGCCAGTAGGGAATCCGAGGATGCTGGGGCCAACGTCCTGACTTTC. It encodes CASRESEDAGANVLTF.

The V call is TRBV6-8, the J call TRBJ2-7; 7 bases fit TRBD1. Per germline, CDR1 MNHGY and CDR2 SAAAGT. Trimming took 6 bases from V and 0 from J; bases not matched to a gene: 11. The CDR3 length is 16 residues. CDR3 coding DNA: TGTGCCAGCAGAACCAGACAGGGCTCTAGCTCCTACGAGCAGTACTTC. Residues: CASRTRQGSSSYEQYF.

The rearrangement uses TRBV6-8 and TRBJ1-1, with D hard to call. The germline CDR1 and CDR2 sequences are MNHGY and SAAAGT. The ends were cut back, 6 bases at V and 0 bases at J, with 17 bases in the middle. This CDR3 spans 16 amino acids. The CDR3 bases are TGTGCCAGCAGCCCGCGAAGCGCTAGCCTGAACACTGAAGCTTTCTTT. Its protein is CASSPRSASLNTEAFF.

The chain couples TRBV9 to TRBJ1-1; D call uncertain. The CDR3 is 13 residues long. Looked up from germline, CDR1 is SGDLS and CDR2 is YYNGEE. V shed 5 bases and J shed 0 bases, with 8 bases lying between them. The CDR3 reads CASSERMNTEAFF. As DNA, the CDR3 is TGTGCCAGCAGTGAAAGGATGAACACTGAAGCTTTCTTT.

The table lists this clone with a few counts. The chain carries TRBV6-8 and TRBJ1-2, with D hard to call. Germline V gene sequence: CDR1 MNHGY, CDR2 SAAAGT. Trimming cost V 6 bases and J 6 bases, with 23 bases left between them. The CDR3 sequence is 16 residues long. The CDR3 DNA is TGTGCCAGCAGGGATCCTCTCTGGGCGCCCGGGGATGGCTACACCTTC. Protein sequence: CASRDPLWAPGDGYTF.

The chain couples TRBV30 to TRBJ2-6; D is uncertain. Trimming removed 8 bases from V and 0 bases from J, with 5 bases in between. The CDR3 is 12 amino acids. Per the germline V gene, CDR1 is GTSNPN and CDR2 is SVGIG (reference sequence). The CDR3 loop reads CAGYSGANVLTF. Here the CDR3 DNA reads TGTGCCGGCTACTCTGGGGCCAACGTCCTGACTTTC.

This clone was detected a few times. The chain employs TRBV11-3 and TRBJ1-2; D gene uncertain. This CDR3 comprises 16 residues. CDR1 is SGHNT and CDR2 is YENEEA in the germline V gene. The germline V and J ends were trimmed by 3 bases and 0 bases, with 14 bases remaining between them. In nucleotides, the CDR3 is TGTGCCAGCAGCTTTATCCGGCAGACCGCTAACTATGGCTACACCTTC. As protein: CASSFIRQTANYGYTF.

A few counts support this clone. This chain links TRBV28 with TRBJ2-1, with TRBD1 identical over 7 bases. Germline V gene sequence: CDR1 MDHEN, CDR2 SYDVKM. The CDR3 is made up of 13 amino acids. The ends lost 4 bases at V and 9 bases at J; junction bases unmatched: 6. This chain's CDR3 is CASSSDRIFEQFF. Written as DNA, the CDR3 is TGTGCCAGCAGTTCGGACAGGATATTTGAGCAGTTCTTC. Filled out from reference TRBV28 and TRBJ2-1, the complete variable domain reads DVKVTQSSRYLVKRTGEKVFLECVQDMDHENMFWYRQDPGLGLRLIYFSYDVKMKEKGDIPEGYSVSREKKERFSLILESASTNQTSMYLCASSSDRIFEQFFGPGTRLTVL.

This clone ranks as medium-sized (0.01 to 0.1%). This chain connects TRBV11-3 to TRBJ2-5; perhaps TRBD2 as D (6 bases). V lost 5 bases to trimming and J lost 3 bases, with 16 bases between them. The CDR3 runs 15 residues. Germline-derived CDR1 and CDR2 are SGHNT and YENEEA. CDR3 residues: CASSLGGNRKETQYF. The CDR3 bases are TGTGCCAGCAGCCTTGGGGGGAACAGAAAAGAGACCCAGTACTTC.

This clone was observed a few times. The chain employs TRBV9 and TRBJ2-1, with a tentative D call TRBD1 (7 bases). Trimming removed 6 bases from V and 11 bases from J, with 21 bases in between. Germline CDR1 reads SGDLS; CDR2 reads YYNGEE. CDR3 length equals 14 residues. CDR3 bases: TGTGCCAGCAATCGCGGGACAGAAGGGCTTAAGCAGTTCTTC. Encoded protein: CASNRGTEGLKQFF.

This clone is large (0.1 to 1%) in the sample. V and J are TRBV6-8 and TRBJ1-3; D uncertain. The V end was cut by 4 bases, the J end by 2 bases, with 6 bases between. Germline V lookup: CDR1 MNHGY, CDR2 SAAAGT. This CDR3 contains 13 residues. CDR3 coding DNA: TGTGCCAGCAGTTCCACAGCTGGAAACACCATATATTTT. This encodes CASSSTAGNTIYF.

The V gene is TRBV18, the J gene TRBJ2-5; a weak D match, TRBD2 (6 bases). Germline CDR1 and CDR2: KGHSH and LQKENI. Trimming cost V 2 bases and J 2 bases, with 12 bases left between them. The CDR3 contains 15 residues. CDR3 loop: CASSPRLALQETQYF. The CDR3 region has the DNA TGTGCCAGCTCACCAAGGCTAGCGCTACAAGAGACCCAGTACTTC.